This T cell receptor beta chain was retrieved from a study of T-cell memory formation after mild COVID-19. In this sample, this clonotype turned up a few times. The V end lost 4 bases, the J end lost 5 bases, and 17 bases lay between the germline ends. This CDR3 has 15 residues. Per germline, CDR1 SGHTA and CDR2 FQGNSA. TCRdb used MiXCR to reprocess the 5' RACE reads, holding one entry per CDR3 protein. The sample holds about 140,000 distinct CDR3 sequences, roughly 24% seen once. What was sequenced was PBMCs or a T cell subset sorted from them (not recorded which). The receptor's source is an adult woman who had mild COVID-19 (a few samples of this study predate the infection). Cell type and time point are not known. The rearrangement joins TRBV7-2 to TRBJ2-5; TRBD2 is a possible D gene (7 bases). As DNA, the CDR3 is TGTGCCAGCAGCTCCATAGGGGGGGGCCGGGAGACCCAGTACTTC. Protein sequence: CASSSIGGGRETQYF. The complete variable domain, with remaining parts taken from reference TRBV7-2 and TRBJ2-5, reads GAGVSQSPSNKVTEKGKDVELRCDPISGHTALYWYRQSLGQGLEFLIYFQGNSAPDKSGLPSDRFSAERTGGSVSTLTIQRTQQEDSAVYLCASSSIGGGRETQYFGPGTRLLVL.